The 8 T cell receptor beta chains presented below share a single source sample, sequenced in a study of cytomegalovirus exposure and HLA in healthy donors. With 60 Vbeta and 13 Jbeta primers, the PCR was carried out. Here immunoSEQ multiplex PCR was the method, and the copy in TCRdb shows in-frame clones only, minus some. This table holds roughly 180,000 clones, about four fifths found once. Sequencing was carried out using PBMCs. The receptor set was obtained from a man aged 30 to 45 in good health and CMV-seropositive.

The CDR3 region has the DNA TGTGCCAGCATCCCACGGACAGTCACCTACGAGCAGTACTTC. Translating it yields CASIPRTVTYEQYF. The chain uses TRBV5-8 and TRBJ2-7; a weak D match, TRBD1 (6 bases). Trimming removed 6 bases at V and 2 bases at J, with 15 bases between. The CDR3 contains 14 residues. The germline gives CDR1 SGHTS, CDR2 YDEGEE.

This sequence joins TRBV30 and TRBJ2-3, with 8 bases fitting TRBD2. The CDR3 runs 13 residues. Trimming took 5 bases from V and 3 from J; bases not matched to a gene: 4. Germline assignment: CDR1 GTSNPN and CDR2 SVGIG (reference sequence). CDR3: CAWSGLVTDTQYF. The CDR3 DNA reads TGTGCCTGGTCGGGACTAGTAACAGATACGCAGTATTTT.

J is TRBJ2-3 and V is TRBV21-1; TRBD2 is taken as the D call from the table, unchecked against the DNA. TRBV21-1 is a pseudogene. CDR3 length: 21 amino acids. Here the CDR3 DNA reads TGTGCCAGCAGCAAATACGGGGCCCTAGCGGGGGGACGATCTAGCACAGATACGCAGTATTTT. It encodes CASSKYGALAGGRSSTDTQYF.

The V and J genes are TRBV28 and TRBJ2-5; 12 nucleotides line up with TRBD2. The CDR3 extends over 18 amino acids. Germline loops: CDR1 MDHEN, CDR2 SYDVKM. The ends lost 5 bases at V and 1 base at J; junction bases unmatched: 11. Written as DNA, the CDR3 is TGTGCCAGCAGTCGGACTAGCGGGATGGGGGGGGGCCAAGAGACCCAGTACTTC. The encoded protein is CASSRTSGMGGGQETQYF. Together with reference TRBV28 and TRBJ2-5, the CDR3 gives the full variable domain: DVKVTQSSRYLVKRTGEKVFLECVQDMDHENMFWYRQDPGLGLRLIYFSYDVKMKEKGDIPEGYSVSREKKERFSLILESASTNQTSMYLCASSRTSGMGGGQETQYFGPGTRLLVL.

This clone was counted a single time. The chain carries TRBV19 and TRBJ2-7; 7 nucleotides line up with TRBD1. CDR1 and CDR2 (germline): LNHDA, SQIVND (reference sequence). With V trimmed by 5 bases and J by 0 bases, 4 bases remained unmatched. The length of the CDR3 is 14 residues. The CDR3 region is CASSVGQDSYEQYF. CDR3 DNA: TGTGCCAGTAGTGTCGGACAGGACTCCTACGAGCAGTACTTC.

DNA for the CDR3: TGTGCCAGCAGGCAGGGGGCAGGGTCGCGATGGGATACGCAGTATTTT. Its protein product is CASRQGAGSRWDTQYF. This chain links TRBV27 with TRBJ2-3; 8 bases agree with TRBD1. Per the germline V gene, CDR1 is MNHEY and CDR2 is SMNVEV (reference sequence). The CDR3 runs to 16 residues. Trimming cost V 6 bases and J 6 bases; bases outside gene matches: 14.

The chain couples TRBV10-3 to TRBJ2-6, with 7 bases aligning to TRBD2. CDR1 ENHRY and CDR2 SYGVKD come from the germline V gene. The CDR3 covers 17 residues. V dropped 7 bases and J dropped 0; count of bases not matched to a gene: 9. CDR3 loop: CAITGASGSSGANVLTF. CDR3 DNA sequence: TGTGCCATCACCGGGGCTAGCGGATCCTCTGGGGCCAACGTCCTGACTTTC.

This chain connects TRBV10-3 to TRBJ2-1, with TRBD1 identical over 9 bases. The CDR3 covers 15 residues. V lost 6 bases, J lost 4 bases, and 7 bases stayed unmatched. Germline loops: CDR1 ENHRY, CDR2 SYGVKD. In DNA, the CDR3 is TGTGCCATCAGCCGCCGGGACAGGGATTACAATGAGCAGTTCTTC. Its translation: CAISRRDRDYNEQFF.